This T cell receptor beta chain was observed in a study of blood T cell repertoires in COVID-19. The authors' processing: Reference gene primer amplification in the assay estimated nucleated cell counts. TCRdb keeps only in-frame clones here, not all; method: immunoSEQ multiplex PCR. V and J calls and clone size are copied from that table; D and trimming were computed from the DNA. The sample has a few hundred thousand clones, roughly 90% seen once. The CDR3 loop spans 19 amino acids. Losses at the gene ends were 4 bases for V and 1 base for J; bases not matched to a gene: 9. The V gene's germline CDR1 is SGHRS and CDR2 YFSETQ. Symptom resolution, clearance, or two negative PCRs marked donors in Cohort 3 as recovered.

V and J are TRBV5-1 and TRBJ2-1; 15 bases map to TRBD2. The sequenced sample consisted of PBMCs or T cells enriched from blood (not recorded which). This receptor was obtained from a man in his forties who had recovered from COVID-19. CDR3 residues: CASSIGLAGGGQSYNEQFF. Here the CDR3 DNA reads TGCGCCAGCAGCATCGGACTAGCGGGAGGGGGTCAATCCTACAATGAGCAGTTCTTC.